This passage covers 5 T cell receptor beta chains from one sample sequenced in a study of resident and recirculating memory T cells in vitiligo (dated by TCRdb to 2017 to 2018). The library was produced with the immunoSEQ multiplex PCR assay. TCRdb provides this immuneACCESS table in a form limited to in-frame rearrangements. Some clones are lacking; in checked studies, under half of them reflect an unresolved V gene, and why the rest are absent is not known. This sample has more than 35,000 clones in its table, and 80% to 95% of those were observed once. The ten largest clones represent 4.5% to 5% of the sample. Sequenced input: blood. The receptors here all came from a male donor with vitiligo.

J is TRBJ2-7 and V is TRBV6-1; D possibly corresponds to TRBD2 (6 bases). Germline CDR1 and CDR2: MNHNS and SASEGT. Trimming cost V 11 bases and J 4 bases, with 15 bases left between them. This CDR3 is built from 12 residues. The CDR3 region has the DNA TGTGCCTGTGGAGGGTTTCGTTACGAGCAGTACTTC. Protein: CACGGFRYEQYF.

This clone was seen just once. The rearrangement links TRBV7-8 to TRBJ1-5, with D tentatively TRBD1 (6 bases). This CDR3 has 16 residues. CDR1 and CDR2 from the germline V gene are SGHVS and FQNEAQ. Trimming cost V 8 bases and J 0 bases, with 17 bases left between them. The CDR3 spells CASRQAGGYSNQPQHF. CDR3 coding DNA: TGTGCCAGCCGACAGGCGGGCGGTTATAGCAATCAGCCCCAGCATTTT. Combining the CDR3 with reference TRBV7-8 and TRBJ1-5 gives the whole variable domain GAGVSQSPRYKVAKRGQDVALRCDPISGHVSLFWYQQALGQGPEFLTYFQNEAQLDKSGLPSDRFFAERPEGSVSTLKIQRTQQEDSAVYLCASRQAGGYSNQPQHFGDGTRLSIL.

V is TRBV5-1 and J is TRBJ1-1; D may be TRBD1 (6 bases). The CDR3 has 14 residues. The V gene's germline CDR1 is SGHRS and CDR2 YFSETQ. V was trimmed by 0 bases and J by 0 bases, leaving 6 bases between them. CDR3 in DNA: TGCGCCAGCAGCTTGGACAGGGTGAACACTGAAGCTTTCTTT. Amino acid sequence: CASSLDRVNTEAFF.

The chain carries TRBV18 and TRBJ1-1, with a weak D call TRBD1 (5 bases). V was cut by 4 bases and J by 1 base, with 13 bases left in between. CDR3 length: 15 residues. Germline CDR1 and CDR2: KGHSH and LQKENI. The CDR3 is CASSLAAGGNTEAFF. CDR3 nucleotides: TGTGCCAGCTCACTAGCCGCGGGGGGGAACACTGAAGCTTTCTTT.

This clone was found a few times. The chain uses TRBV10-3 and TRBJ1-6, with D perhaps TRBD1 (6 bases). CDR1 and CDR2 from the germline V gene are ENHRY and SYGVKD. Trimming stripped 6 bases from V and 10 bases from J, with 19 bases between. There are 15 residues in the CDR3. CDR3 nucleotides: TGTGCCATCAGCGAGGGGGGGTGGCCTAGGTCACCCCTCCACTTT. Its translation: CAISEGGWPRSPLHF.